The clone carrying this T cell receptor beta chain was picked up many times. What it recognizes is unknown. TCRdb reanalyzed the PCR reads with MiXCR. The sample includes around 30,000 clones, 15% of them seen just once. Thyroid surgery was preceded by no treatment in any patient. The CDR3 is 15 residues long. Losses at the gene ends were 6 bases for V and 2 bases for J; bases not matched to a gene: 4. Germline CDR1 MNHNS, CDR2 SASEGT. The sample is drawn from a study of metastatic and nonmetastatic thyroid tumors. Study information: Repertoires from blood and tumor or nodule tissue of malignant and benign thyroid patients were compared. Notes on the study in general: It was reportedly found that TCR beta diversity was significantly higher in malignant thyroid tumors than in benign nodules, a difference seen in both blood and tumor samples.

Sequenced: blood. The chain links TRBV6-1 to TRBJ2-6, with 7 bases that match TRBD2. This receptor was taken from a male donor with papillary thyroid cancer or a benign thyroid nodule (not recorded which). Some clones in this sample may be carry-over from other donors' samples. The CDR3 region is CASRGGTTGANVLTF. The CDR3 DNA sequence: TGTGCCAGCAGGGGGGGGACTACTGGGGCCAACGTCCTGACTTTC.